This T cell receptor (beta chain) is drawn from a study of glioma-infiltrating T cells after dendritic cell vaccination. The sample's time point: after dendritic cell vaccination, including at tumor progression/relapse. Selection required adequate fresh-frozen tumor tissue plus more than two years' survival data. Up to 2 ug genomic DNA was used for TCRB CDR3 amplification. The PCR used 60 V beta and 13 J beta primers. Profiled with immunoSEQ multiplex PCR; TCRdb holds only in-frame clones, not every one. The sample carries tens of thousands of clones, over 65% recorded once. The V end lost 6 bases, the J end lost 6 bases, and 21 bases lay between the germline ends. The CDR3 loop spans 15 amino acids. The germline V gene encodes CDR1 SGHDT and CDR2 YYEEEE.

The chain couples TRBV5-6 to TRBJ1-1; no clear D. The sequenced sample was blood, obtained after dendritic cell vaccination. The TCR was taken from a human donor with glioblastoma. The CDR3 reads CASILQARRSSEAFF. The DNA of the CDR3 is TGTGCCAGCATACTCCAGGCCCGGAGGTCCTCTGAAGCTTTCTTT.